This T cell receptor beta chain came from a study of blood T cell repertoires in COVID-19 (dated by TCRdb to 2019 to 2021). Concerning the study at large: Samples from collaborators originated in the United States, Italy and Spain and spanned both the acute and convalescent phases of COVID-19. Sample metadata almost always included a de-identified subject ID, COVID-19 status, age in years and sex. Where available, HLA class I and class II types were obtained from metadata supplied by the sample provider rather than from assay-based typing. The material from the prospective study consisted of cDNA or gDNA derived from T cells, B-cell-depleted T cells, or PBMCs. Deeply sampled blood TCRbeta repertoires from subjects exposed to, actively infected with, or recovered from COVID-19 were included in the dataset. The repertoires were made available in a free public database intended to serve as a resource for research on the immune response to SARS-CoV-2. The samples were drawn from two sources: the first 160 participants of the ongoing ImmuneRACE study, and 950 to 1,500 subjects contributed by 6 global collaborators.

Worth noting for this clone: This receptor's antigen is unknown. No base qualities exist here, and no much larger clone lies one base off it.

Reading from cysteine to phenylalanine, the CDR3 counts 16 amino acids. Kept here is only the CDR3 DNA, which spans 48 bases and is read in frame from base 1. In the germline V gene (reference sequence), CDR1 corresponds to LNHDA and CDR2 to SQIVND. The germline V end is reduced by 3 bases and the J end by 4 bases; junction bases left unmatched: 7. Overall study results and their limits: How much clinical and demographic metadata was included differed by source and by participant, and the metadata was provided uncurated.

TCRbeta CDR3 regions were amplified from genomic DNA using the immunoSEQ Assay, a bias-controlled multiplex PCR. On the study's bioinformatics: The number of nucleated cells in each sample was estimated from the amplification of reference gene primers within the assay. Sequence reads were collapsed and filtered to measure the absolute abundance of every unique TCRbeta CDR3 rearrangement. For each sample, productive Simpson clonality was calculated as the square root of Simpson's diversity index across productive rearrangements. What TCRdb holds here is the immuneACCESS table cut down to in-frame rearrangements. Part of the clones is not present; checked against another copy, under half of the missing clones reflect an unresolved V gene, and the others are unexplained. V and J calls and clone size come straight from that table; D and trimming were deduced from the DNA. The sample table contains around 220,000 clones; only one count was recorded for around 84% of them. The ten largest clones take up less than 20% of the sample.

Whole blood was collected in K2EDTA tubes by collaborating institutions according to the institutions' own protocols. For TCRbeta analysis, collaborator samples were shipped as frozen whole blood, as isolated PBMCs, or as DNA extracted from either sample type. The chain links TRBV19 with TRBJ2-1; 9 nucleotides in the junction match TRBD1. Sequenced material: peripheral blood. The TCR was taken from a man in his thirties or forties with active or convalescent COVID-19. For the CDR3, the sequence is CASSMGTGIGYNEQFF. The sequenced DNA: TGTGCCAGTAGTATGGGGACAGGGATAGGGTACAATGAGCAGTTCTTC. The full variable domain, with segments outside the CDR3 supplied by the reference TRBV19 and TRBJ2-1 proteins, appears as DGGITQSPKYLFRKEGQNVTLSCEQNLNHDAMYWYRQDPGQGLRLIYYSQIVNDFQKGDIAEGYSVSREKKESFPLTVTSAQKNPTAFYLCASSMGTGIGYNEQFFGPGTRLTVL.